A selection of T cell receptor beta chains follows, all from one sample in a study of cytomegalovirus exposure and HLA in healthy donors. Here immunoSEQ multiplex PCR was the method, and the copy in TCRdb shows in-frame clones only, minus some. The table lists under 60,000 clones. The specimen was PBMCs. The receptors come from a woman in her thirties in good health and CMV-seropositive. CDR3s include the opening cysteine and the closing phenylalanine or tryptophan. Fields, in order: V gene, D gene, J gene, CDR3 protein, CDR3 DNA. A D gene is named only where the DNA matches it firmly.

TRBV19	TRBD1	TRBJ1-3	CASSPRTGTSSGNTIYF	TGTGCCAGTAGTCCAAGGACAGGAACCAGCTCTGGAAACACCATATATTTT
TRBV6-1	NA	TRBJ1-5	CASSGAGNRNQPQHF	TGTGCCAGCAGTGGGGCAGGGAACAGAAATCAGCCCCAGCATTTT
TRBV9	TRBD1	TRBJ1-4	CASSARQGVFEKLFF	TGTGCCAGCAGCGCCAGACAGGGGGTTTTCGAAAAACTGTTTTTT
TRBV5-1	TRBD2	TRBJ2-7	CASSLGLAGGRTYEQYF	TGCGCCAGCAGCTTGGGACTAGCGGGGGGGCGTACCTACGAGCAGTACTTC
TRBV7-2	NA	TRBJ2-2	CASSLGGNTGELFF	TGTGCCAGCAGCTTAGGCGGTAACACCGGGGAGCTGTTTTTT
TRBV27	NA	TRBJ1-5	CASSLQGPKQPQHF	TGTGCCAGCAGTTTACAGGGCCCAAAGCAGCCCCAGCATTTT
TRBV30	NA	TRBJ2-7	CAGRNPGSLSYEQYF	TGTGCCGGGAGGAATCCAGGGTCTCTGAGCTACGAGCAGTACTTC
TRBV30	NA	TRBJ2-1	CAWSAPLSGVGNFASGQFF	TGTGCCTGGAGTGCCCCCCTGTCGGGAGTGGGCAACTTTGCGTCCGGGCAGTTCTTC
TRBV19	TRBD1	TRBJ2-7	CASSTRQGYEQYF	TGTGCCAGTAGTACCAGACAGGGTTACGAGCAGTACTTC
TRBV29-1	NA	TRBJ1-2	CSVESGTTYGYTF	TGCAGCGTTGAGTCCGGGACAACCTATGGCTACACCTTC
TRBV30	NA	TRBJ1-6	CAWGRGTAVSPLHF	NA
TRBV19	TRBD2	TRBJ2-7	CASSMKSGGAVRYEQYF	TGTGCCAGTAGTATGAAGAGCGGGGGAGCCGTTAGGTACGAGCAGTACTTC
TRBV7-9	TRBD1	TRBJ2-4	CASSAQGQSGKNIQYF	TGTGCCAGCAGCGCACAGGGGCAAAGTGGCAAAAACATTCAGTACTTC
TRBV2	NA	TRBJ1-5	CASRGGTAASNQPQHF	TGTGCCAGCAGGGGAGGGACGGCAGCTAGCAATCAGCCCCAGCATTTT
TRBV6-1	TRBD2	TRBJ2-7	CASRTSGRVYEQYF	TGTGCCAGCAGGACTAGCGGGAGGGTCTACGAGCAGTACTTC
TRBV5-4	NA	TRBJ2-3	CASSSVTSDTQYF	TGTGCCAGCAGCTCTGTCACTTCCGATACGCAGTATTTT
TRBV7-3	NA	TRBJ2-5	CASSFTREETQYF	TGTGCCAGCAGCTTCACTAGAGAAGAGACCCAGTACTTC
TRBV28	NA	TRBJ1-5	CASSFYSIANQPQHF	TGTGCCAGCAGTTTCTACTCCATAGCCAATCAGCCCCAGCATTTT
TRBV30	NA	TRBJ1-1	CAWSLGRNTEAFF	TGTGCCTGGAGTTTGGGCCGGAACACTGAAGCTTTCTTT
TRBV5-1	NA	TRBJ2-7	CASSLTRGSNEQYF	TGCGCCAGCAGCTTAACCAGGGGTAGCAACGAGCAGTACTTC
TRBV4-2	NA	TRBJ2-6	CASSPGQRSGANVLTF	TGTGCCAGCAGCCCCGGACAACGCTCTGGGGCCAACGTCCTGACTTTC
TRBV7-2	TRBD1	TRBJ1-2	CASSYDRVEGYTF	TGTGCCAGCAGCTATGACAGGGTTGAGGGCTACACCTTC
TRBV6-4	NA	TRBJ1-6	CASSRTYNSPLHF	TGTGCCAGCAGTAGGACATATAATTCACCCCTCCACTTT
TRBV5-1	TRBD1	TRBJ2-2	CASSSRMTGDHPNTGELFF	TGCGCCAGCAGCTCCCGAATGACAGGGGACCACCCGAACACCGGGGAGCTGTTTTTT
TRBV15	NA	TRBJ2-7	CATRDEQYF	TGTGCCACGCGAGACGAGCAGTACTTC
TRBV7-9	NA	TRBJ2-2	CASSLILGPGELFF	TGTGCCAGCAGCTTAATTCTAGGCCCCGGGGAGCTGTTTTTT
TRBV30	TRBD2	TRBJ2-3	CARPYRKLASSTDTQYF	TGTGCCCGCCCTTACCGAAAACTAGCGTCAAGCACAGATACGCAGTATTTT
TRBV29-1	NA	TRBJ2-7	CSVTGSYEQYF	TGCAGCGTTACAGGGTCGTACGAGCAGTACTTC
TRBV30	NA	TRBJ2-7	CAWSRDSYEQYF	TGTGCCTGGAGCAGGGACTCCTACGAGCAGTACTTC
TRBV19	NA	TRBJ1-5	CASSIDGGFGNQPQHF	TGTGCCAGTAGTATAGACGGAGGGTTTGGCAATCAGCCCCAGCATTTT
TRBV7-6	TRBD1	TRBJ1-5	CASSVSTGNGKPQHF	TGTGCCAGCAGCGTGTCGACAGGGAACGGGAAGCCCCAGCATTTT
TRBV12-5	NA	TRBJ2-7	CASGSPDFYEQYF	TGTGCTAGTGGTTCCCCAGACTTTTACGAGCAGTACTTC